The following is a T cell receptor beta chain sequence with its context. Its specificity is unknown. This CDR3 is built from 16 residues. The germline CDR1 and CDR2 sequences are DFQATT and SNEGSKA (reference sequence). The germline V and J ends were trimmed by 6 bases and 0 bases, with 21 bases remaining between them. Template switching added a universal primer site; cDNA carried unique molecular identifiers. TCRdb re-called the 5' RACE reads with MiXCR, one entry per CDR3 protein. Seen here are some 1,700,000 distinct CDR3 sequences, roughly a third observed once, and the top ten hold under 0.35%. This sample is part of a study of identical twins. Study-wide points: With abundant cord blood beta clonotypes, insertions were fewer; memory repertoires showed no such pattern. It was possible that invariant MAIT and iNKT cells partly confounded the zero-insertion analyses.

The donors were all healthy and Caucasian. The receptor was isolated from a newborn girl in good health. Sequenced: cord blood. V usage is TRBV20-1 and J usage is TRBJ2-7; D gene ambiguous. The CDR3 DNA reads TGCAGTGCCCTACCACAGCCACCATTACCCTCCTACGAGCAGTACTTC. It codes for CSALPQPPLPSYEQYF.